This T cell receptor (beta chain) was found in a study of T cell repertoires in cytomegalovirus infection. Study-level information: It can be stated that public TCR beta signatures indicated CMV infection as well as a matching HLA type. Study-wide points: Accumulated public TCR beta family frequency recognized individuals carrying CMV together with the relevant HLA. The ex vivo response showed dominance by HLA-C-restricted CMV-specific TCR beta clonotypes.

The V gene's germline CDR1 is SQVTM and CDR2 ANQGSEA. This CDR3 contains 15 residues. Trimming left V 0 bases short and J 0 bases short, with 11 bases between. Of note for this clonotype: Its cognate antigen is unknown.

A single record per CDR3 protein comes from TCRdb applying MiXCR to the reads. The table includes about 400,000 distinct CDR3 sequences, about a sixth detected once. This receptor was identified in a human donor in good health (CMV status not recorded). Some clones in this sample may be carry-over from other donors' samples. The specimen sequenced was PBMCs. This chain joins TRBV29-1 and TRBJ2-5; D may be TRBD1 or TRBD2 (5 bases each). The CDR3 spells CSVEDQGAYQETQYF. CDR3 sequence (DNA): TGCAGCGTTGAAGATCAGGGAGCCTACCAAGAGACCCAGTACTTC.